This T cell receptor (beta chain) emerged from a study of blood T cell repertoires in COVID-19. Study in general: The cDNA or gDNA used as material had been derived from T cells, B-cell-depleted T cells, or PBMCs.

Libraries were prepared by immunoSEQ multiplex PCR; TCRdb keeps only in-frame clonotypes and omits some of them. The data show a few hundred thousand clones, with nearly 90% seen just once and approximately 5.2% held by the top ten. A word on this clone: Other DNA sequences of this sample code for an identical CDR3.

Germline V gives CDR1 SGHTA, CDR2 FQGNSA. The CDR3 covers 13 residues. The germline V and J ends were trimmed by 0 bases and 5 bases, with 7 bases remaining between them. Residents of 24 US areas, aged roughly 18 to 95 years, made up the participants. Each recovered donor of Cohort 3 presented with two negative PCRs, clearance, or symptom resolution. Sequencing input: PBMCs or T cells enriched from blood (not recorded which). This TCR came from a woman aged 25-40 years who had recovered from COVID-19. The chain combines TRBV7-2 with TRBJ1-1, with D possibly matching TRBD1 (6 bases). The CDR3 DNA is TGTGCCAGCAGCTTAGCAAGGGGGACTGAAGCTTTCTTT. It yields the protein CASSLARGTEAFF. Together with reference TRBV7-2 and TRBJ1-1, the CDR3 gives the full variable domain: GAGVSQSPSNKVTEKGKDVELRCDPISGHTALYWYRQSLGQGLEFLIYFQGNSAPDKSGLPSDRFSAERTGGSVSTLTIQRTQQEDSAVYLCASSLARGTEAFFGQGTRLTVV.